Below are 7 T cell receptor beta chains sequenced from a single sample in a study of T-cell reconstitution after alpha-beta-depleted transplantation in children. This sample's TCRbeta library carried unique molecular identifier barcodes. Via MiXCR, TCRdb re-called the PCR reads, giving one row per CDR3 protein. The profile shows hundreds of thousands of distinct CDR3 sequences, 9.9% of them singletons. The specimen comprised PBMCs from the stem cell graft donor, sampled from the stem cell graft. The receptors shown here come from a human donor who donated a stem cell graft to a child with SCID.

This clonotype occurred many times. The V gene is TRBV10-3, the J gene TRBJ1-5, with D possibly matching TRBD1 (5 bases). CDR1 and CDR2 from the germline V gene are ENHRY and SYGVKD. V was pared by 0 bases and J by 1 base, with 7 bases between. CDR3 length: 15 residues. CDR3: CAISESRDSNQPQHF. In nucleotides, the CDR3 is TGTGCCATCAGTGAGTCGAGGGACAGCAATCAGCCCCAGCATTTT.

This clonotype was picked up a small number of times. The rearrangement links TRBV7-9 to TRBJ1-4; D gene uncertain. Looked up from germline, CDR1 is SEHNR and CDR2 is FQNEAQ (reference sequence). The CDR3 spans 14 residues. The V end lost 4 bases, the J end lost 5 bases, and 11 bases lay between the germline ends. CDR3 residues: CASSSQQRNEKLFF. As DNA, the CDR3 is TGTGCCAGCAGCTCCCAACAGAGGAATGAAAAACTGTTTTTT. The full variable domain, its missing parts supplied by reference TRBV7-9 and TRBJ1-4, is DTGVSQNPRHKITKRGQNVTFRCDPISEHNRLYWYRQTLGQGPEFLTYFQNEAQLEKSRLLSDRFSAERPKGSFSTLEIQRTEQGDSAMYLCASSSQQRNEKLFFGSGTQLSVL.

This clonotype was observed a few times. The genes are TRBV7-2 and TRBJ2-1; 15 nucleotides agree with TRBD2. J was trimmed by 12 bases and V by 6 bases; bases with no gene match: 6. Germline assignment: CDR1 SGHTA and CDR2 FQGNSA. The CDR3 consists of 14 residues. This CDR3 reads CASSNGLAGGRQFF. CDR3 sequence (DNA): TGTGCCAGCAGTAATGGACTAGCGGGGGGGCGGCAGTTCTTC.

The chain links TRBV5-1 to TRBJ1-1, with D uncertain. Trimming removed 0 bases from V and 4 bases from J, with 10 bases in between. CDR3 size: 14 residues. Germline-derived CDR1 and CDR2 are SGHRS and YFSETQ. CDR3 amino acids: CASSLDGRGTEAFF. The CDR3 bases are TGCGCCAGCAGCTTGGACGGCAGAGGCACTGAAGCTTTCTTT.

This clonotype was detected only a few times. J is TRBJ1-2 and V is TRBV5-1, with TRBD1 identical over 9 bases. This CDR3 is 15 amino acids long. V was pared by 0 bases and J by 3 bases, with 3 bases of the junction left unmatched. Looked up from germline, CDR1 is SGHRS and CDR2 is YFSETQ. CDR3 in DNA: TGCGCCAGCAGCTTGGACGGGACAGGGCACTATGGCTACACCTTC. This sequence encodes CASSLDGTGHYGYTF.

The V and J genes are TRBV29-1 and TRBJ2-1; D tentatively reads TRBD1 or TRBD2 (5 bases each). The V end lost 7 bases, the J end lost 4 bases, and 17 bases lay between the germline ends. The CDR3 has 14 residues. Looked up from germline, CDR1 is SQVTM and CDR2 is ANQGSEA. CDR3 protein: CSAFPGTVYNEQFF. The CDR3 DNA reads TGCAGCGCCTTTCCCGGGACGGTATACAATGAGCAGTTCTTC.

CDR3 bases: TGCGCCAGCAGCCAAGGGGTGGTTTCTGGGCCCTATGGCTACACCTTC. It yields the protein CASSQGVVSGPYGYTF. This chain connects TRBV4-1 to TRBJ1-2; D is uncertain. V was shortened by 1 base and J by 4 bases, with 16 bases between the two germline ends. The CDR3 runs 16 residues. Germline-derived CDR1 and CDR2 are MGHRA and YSYEKL.